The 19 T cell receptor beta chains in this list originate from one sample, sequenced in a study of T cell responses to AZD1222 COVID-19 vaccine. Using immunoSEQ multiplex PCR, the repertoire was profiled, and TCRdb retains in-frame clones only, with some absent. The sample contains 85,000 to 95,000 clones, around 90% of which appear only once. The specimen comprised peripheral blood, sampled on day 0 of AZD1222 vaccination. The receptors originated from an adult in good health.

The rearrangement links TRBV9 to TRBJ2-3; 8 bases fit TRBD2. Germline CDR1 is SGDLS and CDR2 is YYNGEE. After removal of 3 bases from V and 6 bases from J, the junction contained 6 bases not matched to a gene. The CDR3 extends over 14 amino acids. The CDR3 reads CASSGGLASDTQYF. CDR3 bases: TGTGCCAGCAGCGGTGGACTAGCATCCGATACGCAGTATTTT. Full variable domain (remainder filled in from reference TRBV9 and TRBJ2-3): DSGVTQTPKHLITATGQRVTLRCSPRSGDLSVYWYQQSLDQGLQFLIQYYNGEERAKGNILERFSAQQFPDLHSELNLSSLELGDSALYFCASSGGLASDTQYFGPGTRLTVL.

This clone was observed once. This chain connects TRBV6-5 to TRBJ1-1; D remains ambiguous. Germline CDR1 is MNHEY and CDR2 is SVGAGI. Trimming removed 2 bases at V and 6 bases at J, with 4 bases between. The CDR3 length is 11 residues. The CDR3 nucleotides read TGTGCCAGCAGTTACAGGGCTGAAGCTTTCTTT. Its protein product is CASSYRAEAFF.

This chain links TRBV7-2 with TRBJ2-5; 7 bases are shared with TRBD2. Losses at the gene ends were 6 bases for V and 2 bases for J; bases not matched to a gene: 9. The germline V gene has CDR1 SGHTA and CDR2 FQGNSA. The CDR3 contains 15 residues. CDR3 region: CASRSFLAAQETQYF. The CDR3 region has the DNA TGTGCCAGCAGATCATTCCTAGCGGCACAAGAGACCCAGTACTTC. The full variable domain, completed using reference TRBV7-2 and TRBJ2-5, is GAGVSQSPSNKVTEKGKDVELRCDPISGHTALYWYRQSLGQGLEFLIYFQGNSAPDKSGLPSDRFSAERTGGSVSTLTIQRTQQEDSAVYLCASRSFLAAQETQYFGPGTRLLVL.

The CDR3 coding sequence is TGCGCCAGCAGTAGGGCGGGGGGGTGGTATCAGCCCCAGCATTTT. This gives the protein CASSRAGGWYQPQHF. The chain couples TRBV10-2 to TRBJ1-5; D is perhaps TRBD1 (5 bases). Trimming shortened V by 5 bases and J by 5 bases, and 16 bases separated the two germline ends. Germline V CDR1 and CDR2: WSHSY, SAAADI. The CDR3 has 15 residues.

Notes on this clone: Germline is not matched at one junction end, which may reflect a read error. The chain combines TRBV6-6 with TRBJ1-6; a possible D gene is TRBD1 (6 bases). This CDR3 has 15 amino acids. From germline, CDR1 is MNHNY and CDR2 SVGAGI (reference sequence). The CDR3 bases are TGTGCCAGCAGTCACTCAGGGGCCGGGGATTCACCCCTCCACTTT. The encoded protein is CASSHSGAGDSPLHF.

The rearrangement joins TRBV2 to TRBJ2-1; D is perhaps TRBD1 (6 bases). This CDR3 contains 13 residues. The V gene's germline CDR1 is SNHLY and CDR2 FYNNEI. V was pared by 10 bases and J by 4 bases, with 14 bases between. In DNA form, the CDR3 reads TGTGCCAACAACCGGGACATATACAATGAGCAGTTCTTC. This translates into CANNRDIYNEQFF.

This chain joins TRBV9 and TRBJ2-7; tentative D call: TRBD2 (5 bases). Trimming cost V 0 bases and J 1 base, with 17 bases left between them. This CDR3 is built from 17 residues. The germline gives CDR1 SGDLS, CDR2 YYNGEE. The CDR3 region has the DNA TGTGCCAGCAGCGTAGATGTAGAGGGCTCCTCGTCCTACGAGCAGTACTTC. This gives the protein CASSVDVEGSSSYEQYF.

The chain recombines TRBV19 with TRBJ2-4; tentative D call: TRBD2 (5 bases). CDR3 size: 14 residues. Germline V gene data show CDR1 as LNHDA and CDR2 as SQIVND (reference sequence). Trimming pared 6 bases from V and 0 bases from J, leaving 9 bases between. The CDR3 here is CASSGELAKNIQYF. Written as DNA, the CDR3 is TGTGCCAGTAGCGGGGAGCTAGCCAAAAACATTCAGTACTTC.

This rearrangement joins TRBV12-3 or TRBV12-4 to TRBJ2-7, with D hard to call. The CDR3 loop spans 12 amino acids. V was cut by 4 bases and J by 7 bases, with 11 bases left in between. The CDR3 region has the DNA TGTGCCAGCAGTTACCCGGAAGGGGAGCAGTACTTC. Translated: CASSYPEGEQYF.

In DNA, the CDR3 is TGTGCCAGCAGCGAAACTACAGGGGAGCCCGTGAGGACCCAGTACTTC. It is translated as CASSETTGEPVRTQYF. The genes are TRBV6-2 or TRBV6-3 and TRBJ2-5, with TRBD1 matching 7 bases. The CDR3 is made up of 16 amino acids. The V segment lost 6 bases and the J segment 7 bases; nucleotides outside the gene matches: 17. Germline V CDR1 and CDR2: MNHEY, SVGEGT.

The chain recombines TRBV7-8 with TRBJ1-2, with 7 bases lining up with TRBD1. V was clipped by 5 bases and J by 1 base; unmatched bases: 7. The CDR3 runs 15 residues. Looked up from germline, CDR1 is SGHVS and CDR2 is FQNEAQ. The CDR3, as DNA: TGTGCCAGCAGCACGACAGGGATACTTAACTATGGCTACACCTTC. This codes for CASSTTGILNYGYTF.

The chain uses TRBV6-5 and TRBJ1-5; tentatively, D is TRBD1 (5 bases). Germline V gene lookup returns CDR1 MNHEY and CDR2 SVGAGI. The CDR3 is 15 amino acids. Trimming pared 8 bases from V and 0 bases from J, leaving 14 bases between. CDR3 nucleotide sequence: TGTGCCAGCGGAAGACAGCCCTATAGCAATCAGCCCCAGCATTTT. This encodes CASGRQPYSNQPQHF.

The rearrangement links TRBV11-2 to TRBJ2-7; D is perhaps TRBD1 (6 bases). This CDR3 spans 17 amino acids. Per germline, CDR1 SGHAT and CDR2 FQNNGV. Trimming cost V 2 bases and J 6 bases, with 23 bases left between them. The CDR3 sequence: CASSLTPGQGRPSEQYF. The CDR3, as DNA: TGTGCCAGCAGCTTAACCCCGGGACAAGGGCGGCCGAGCGAGCAGTACTTC.

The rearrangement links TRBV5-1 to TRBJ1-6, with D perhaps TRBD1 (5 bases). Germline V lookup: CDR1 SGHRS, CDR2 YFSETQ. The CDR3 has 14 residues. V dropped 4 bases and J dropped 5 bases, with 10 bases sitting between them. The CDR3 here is CASSPEGNNSPLHF. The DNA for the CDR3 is TGCGCCAGCAGCCCTGAGGGGAATAATTCACCCCTCCACTTT.

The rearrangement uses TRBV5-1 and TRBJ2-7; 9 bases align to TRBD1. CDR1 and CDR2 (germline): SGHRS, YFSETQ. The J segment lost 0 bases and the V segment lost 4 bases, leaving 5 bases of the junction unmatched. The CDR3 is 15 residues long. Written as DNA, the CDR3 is TGCGCCAGCAGCCTGGGGACAGGGAGCTCCTACGAGCAGTACTTC. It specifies CASSLGTGSSYEQYF.

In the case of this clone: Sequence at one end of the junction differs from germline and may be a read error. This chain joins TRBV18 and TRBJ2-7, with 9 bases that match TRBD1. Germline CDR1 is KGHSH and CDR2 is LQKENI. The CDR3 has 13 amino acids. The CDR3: CASSQEPGQGLSF. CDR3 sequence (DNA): TGTGCCAGCTCACAGGAGCCGGGACAGGGCCTATCGTTC.

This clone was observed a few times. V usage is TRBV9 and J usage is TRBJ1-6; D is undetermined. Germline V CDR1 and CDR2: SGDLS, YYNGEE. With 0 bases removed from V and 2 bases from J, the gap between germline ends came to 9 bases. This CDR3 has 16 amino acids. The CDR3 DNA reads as TGTGCCAGCAGCGTAGGCGCGGTGGCCTATAATTCACCCCTCCACTTT. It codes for CASSVGAVAYNSPLHF.

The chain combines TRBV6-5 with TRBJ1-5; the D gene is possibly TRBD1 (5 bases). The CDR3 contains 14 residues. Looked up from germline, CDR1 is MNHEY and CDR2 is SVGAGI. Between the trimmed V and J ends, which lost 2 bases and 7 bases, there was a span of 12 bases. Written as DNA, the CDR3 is TGTGCCAGCAGTTACGACGCTGGGGGACAGCCCCAGCATTTT. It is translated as CASSYDAGGQPQHF.

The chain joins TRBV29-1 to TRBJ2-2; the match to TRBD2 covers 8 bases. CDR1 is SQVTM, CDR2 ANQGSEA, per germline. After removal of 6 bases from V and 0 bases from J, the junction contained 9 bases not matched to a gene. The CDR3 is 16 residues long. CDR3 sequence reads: CSVARGGGTNTGELFF. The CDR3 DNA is TGCAGCGTCGCCCGGGGGGGTGGAACGAACACCGGGGAGCTGTTTTTT.